Listed below are T cell receptor beta chains from one sample, sequenced in a study of T cell responses to AZD1222 COVID-19 vaccine. Generated by immunoSEQ multiplex PCR, the TCRdb table keeps only in-frame clones and is missing some. The table records under 150,000 clones, roughly four fifths of them present only once. The starting material was peripheral blood, obtained on day 0 of MenACWY control vaccination. The source of these receptors is an adult in good health. Each CDR3 is given with its conserved first and last residue. Each record gives: clone size, V gene, J gene, D gene, CDR3 protein, CDR3 DNA. The D gene is left open where the match is weak. Size tells how often a clone was seen (once, few, many) or the class of an expanded clone, and some rows leave it out.

-,TRBV11-2,TRBJ1-5,-,CASSPTQGGPQHF,TGTGCCAGCAGCCCGACCCAGGGTGGGCCCCAGCATTTT
-,TRBV11-2,TRBJ1-1,TRBD1,CASSLARGTGGRTEAFF,TGTGCCAGCAGCTTAGCCCGAGGGACAGGTGGTCGTACTGAAGCTTTCTTT
-,TRBV7-9,TRBJ2-1,-,CASSPLFPEQFF,TGTGCCAGCAGCCCCCTTTTCCCTGAGCAGTTCTTC
-,TRBV3-1/TRBV3-2,TRBJ2-5,-,CASRLEGVWGETQYF,TGTGCCAGCAGGCTGGAAGGGGTCTGGGGAGAGACCCAGTACTTC
-,TRBV21-1,TRBJ1-5,-,CASSLRQTNQPQHF,TGTGCCAGCAGCCTACGACAGACTAATCAGCCCCAGCATTTT
-,TRBV27,TRBJ2-3,TRBD2,CASSRGGGTDTQYF,TGTGCCAGCTCCCGGGGGGGCGGCACAGATACGCAGTATTTT
-,TRBV19,TRBJ1-5,-,CASSDSGSNQPQHF,TGTGCCAGTAGTGACAGTGGCAGCAATCAGCCCCAGCATTTT
-,TRBV12-3/TRBV12-4,TRBJ1-2,-,CASSLGERGYTF,TGTGCCAGCAGTTTAGGCGAGAGAGGCTACACCTTC
-,TRBV28,TRBJ1-1,TRBD1,CASSFRDRANTEAFF,TGTGCCAGCAGTTTCCGGGACAGGGCGAACACTGAAGCTTTCTTT
-,TRBV18,TRBJ1-2,TRBD1,CASSPGQGYYGYTF,TGTGCCAGCTCACCAGGACAGGGCTACTATGGCTACACCTTC
-,TRBV5-4,TRBJ2-7,-,CASSPGAGSFYEQYF,TGTGCCAGCAGCCCCGGGGCAGGGTCGTTTTACGAGCAGTACTTC
-,TRBV6-4,TRBJ2-2,-,CASSARGAGTGELFF,TGTGCCAGCAGTGCCCGGGGGGCCGGCACCGGGGAGCTGTTTTTT
-,TRBV20-1,TRBJ2-7,-,CSASKSTERRQYF,TGCAGTGCTAGTAAAAGTACAGAAAGAAGGCAGTACTTC
-,TRBV30,TRBJ2-1,TRBD1,CAWRADRGEYNEQFF,TGTGCCTGGAGGGCGGACAGGGGAGAATACAATGAGCAGTTCTTC
-,TRBV20-1,TRBJ2-1,-,CSASLAGAINEQFF,TGCAGTGCTAGTCTGGCGGGGGCCATCAATGAGCAGTTCTTC
once,TRBV14,TRBJ2-3,-,CASSQGGGTDTQYF,TGTGCCAGCAGCCAAGGAGGGGGCACAGATACGCAGTATTTT
-,TRBV30,TRBJ1-1,TRBD1,CAWSPNSPRGTEAFF,TGTGCCTGGAGTCCAAACTCCCCCAGGGGGACTGAAGCTTTCTTT
-,TRBV6-5,TRBJ1-1,-,CAISFGLNTEAFF,TGTGCCATCTCGTTCGGATTGAACACTGAAGCTTTCTTT
-,TRBV11-2,TRBJ1-2,-,CASSLHSDYGYTF,TGTGCCAGCAGCTTACACAGCGACTATGGCTACACCTTC
few,TRBV24-1,TRBJ2-5,TRBD2,CATSGGTSGEQETQYF,TGTGCCACCAGTGGGGGGACTAGCGGGGAACAAGAGACCCAGTACTTC
-,TRBV7-3,TRBJ1-6,-,CASSPGAGSPLHF,TGTGCCAGCAGCCCGGGAGCGGGTTCACCCCTCCACTTT